These T cell receptor beta chains were read from a single sample in a study of T cell responses to AZD1222 COVID-19 vaccine. Sequenced by immunoSEQ multiplex PCR; TCRdb stores in-frame clones only, minus some. The data show 80,000 to 95,000 clones, 90% seen once. Sequenced here: peripheral blood, sampled 28 days after the second AZD1222 dose. The receptors were sampled from an adult who received the AZD1222 COVID-19 vaccine. Each CDR3 is given with its conserved first and last residue. The D gene is left open where the match is weak. Expanded clones get a size class; other rows say once, few or many, or leave the size out.

>-|16|TRBD1|TRBV7-9|TRBJ1-4
TGTGCCAGCAGCGTTGGACAGGGGGCGGTGGGTGAAAAACTGTTTTTT
CASSVGQGAVGEKLFF
>-|12|-|TRBV28|TRBJ2-5
TGTGCCACCGGACGGGGTCAAGAGACCCAGTACTTC
CATGRGQETQYF
>-|14|TRBD1|TRBV19|TRBJ2-3
TGTGCCAGTAGAGACCGACAGGGGGCGGATACGCAGTATTTT
CASRDRQGADTQYF
>-|13|-|TRBV18|TRBJ2-7
TGTGCCAGCTCGCCCGTTCCAGCCTACGAGCAGTACTTC
CASSPVPAYEQYF
>-|16|-|TRBV4-3|TRBJ2-2
TGCGCCAGCAGCCAACGAGGTGTGGGGAAAACCGGGGAGCTGTTTTTT
CASSQRGVGKTGELFF
>few|16|-|TRBV19|TRBJ2-6
TGTGCCAGTAGTATAGCGGGTACAAAACACGCCAACGTCCTGACTTTC
CASSIAGTKHANVLTF
>-|16|-|TRBV20-1|TRBJ1-1
TGCAGTGCTAGTGGTTTAAAGAGGGAGAGAAACACTGAAGCTTTCTTT
CSASGLKRERNTEAFF
>-|15|-|TRBV5-6|TRBJ1-3
TGTGCCAGCAGCTTGTTTGGCATACTAGGAAACACCATATATTTT
CASSLFGILGNTIYF
>-|15|-|TRBV6-5|TRBJ1-2
TGTGCCAGCAGTCCTAGGGAGACAGAAAGCTATGGCTACACCTTC
CASSPRETESYGYTF
>-|14|-|TRBV15|TRBJ2-3
TGTGCCACCAGCAGAGATCTGGGCACAGATACGCAGTATTTT
CATSRDLGTDTQYF
>-|14|TRBD1|TRBV19|TRBJ1-4
TGTGCCAGTAGCCGACAGGGGTCTAATGAAAAACTGTTTTTT
CASSRQGSNEKLFF
>-|14|-|TRBV7-8|TRBJ2-7
TGTGCCAGCAGCTTACAGGGCTCCTCCTACGAGCAGTACTTC
CASSLQGSSYEQYF
>-|16|-|TRBV6-1|TRBJ2-1
TGTGCCAGCAGTGAAGCGGAGGCCATCAGGTACAATGAGCAGTTCTTC
CASSEAEAIRYNEQFF
>-|17|TRBD2|TRBV6-6|TRBJ2-7
TGTGCCAGCAGCCGAGCTGACAGCGGGGGGGTCTCCTACGAGCAGTACTTC
CASSRADSGGVSYEQYF
>once|16|-|TRBV29-1|TRBJ2-7
TGCAGCGTTGAAGATCTAGGGGGGGGAAGCTCCTACGAGCAGTACTTC
CSVEDLGGGSSYEQYF
>-|15|-|TRBV18|TRBJ1-5
TGTGCCAGCTCACCATCAACAGGCAACAATCAGCCCCAGCATTTT
CASSPSTGNNQPQHF
>-|13|TRBD1|TRBV10-2|TRBJ1-2
TGCGCCAGCGGACAGGGGGGGGACTATGGCTACACCTTC
CASGQGGDYGYTF
>-|16|-|TRBV27|TRBJ1-2
TGTGCCAGCAGTTCCTACGGACAGTCCGCTAACTATGGCTACACCTTC
CASSSYGQSANYGYTF
>once|15|TRBD1|TRBV28|TRBJ1-5
TGTGCCAGCAGTTTGCCCCAGGGGGTAGCGCAGCCCCAGCATTTT
CASSLPQGVAQPQHF
>-|16|-|TRBV6-1|TRBJ1-4
TGTGCCAGCAGTGAAGCGGCCAGGGATCGAGGTGAAAAACTGTTTTTT
CASSEAARDRGEKLFF
>-|13|-|TRBV27|TRBJ1-2
TGTGCCACCAAGACGGGAGGGGGTTATAGCTACACCTTC
CATKTGGGYSYTF
>-|17|TRBD1|TRBV3-1/TRBV3-2|TRBJ1-2
TGTGCCAGCAGCCAAGAAGACAGGGGGCGACCGGACTATGGCTACACCTTC
CASSQEDRGRPDYGYTF
>-|13|TRBD1|TRBV5-1|TRBJ1-1
TGCGCCAGCAGCCGACAGGGGGACACTGAAGCTTTCTTT
CASSRQGDTEAFF
>-|15|-|TRBV1|TRBJ2-4
TGCACCACCGAGGGACTAGCGTTAGCCAAAAACATTCAGTACTTC
CTTEGLALAKNIQYF
>-|13|-|TRBV6-5|TRBJ1-1
TGTGCCAGCAGGTTTGACAGCGACACTGAAGCTTTCTTT
CASRFDSDTEAFF
>-|14|-|TRBV19|TRBJ2-7
TGTGCCAGTAGTACGCTGGGTTCTACCTACGAGCAGTACTTC
CASSTLGSTYEQYF
>-|15|-|TRBV6-5|TRBJ1-3
TGTGCCAGCAGTTACTCGCCGAGGCAAGGGGACACCATATATTTT
CASSYSPRQGDTIYF
>-|14|TRBD2|TRBV5-1|TRBJ2-5
TGCGCCAGCAGCGGGGGTAGCGGGGCAGAGACCCAGTACTTC
CASSGGSGAETQYF
>-|15|-|TRBV5-1|TRBJ2-7
TGCGCCAGCAGCTTGGGAGAGGCGAGCTCCTACGAGCAGTACTTC
CASSLGEASSYEQYF
>few|13|TRBD1|TRBV20-1|TRBJ1-1
TGCAGTGCTATTGACAGGGGGTGGACTGAAGCTTTCTTT
CSAIDRGWTEAFF
>-|13|-|TRBV9|TRBJ1-2
TGTGCCAGCAGCGTAGTCACTAACGATGGCTACACCTTC
CASSVVTNDGYTF
>-|17|-|TRBV28|TRBJ1-5
TGTGCCAGCAGTTTAGTCTGGGGTTCGGGAAGCAATCAGCCCCAGCATTTT
CASSLVWGSGSNQPQHF
>-|17|TRBD1|TRBV27|TRBJ1-5
TGTGCCAGCAGGCACACCGGGACAGGGGGTGACAATCAGCCCCAGCATTTT
CASRHTGTGGDNQPQHF
>few|14|TRBD1|TRBV5-1|TRBJ2-7
TGCGCCAGCAGCTTGTCGGGACAGGGCTACGAGCAGTACTTC
CASSLSGQGYEQYF
>-|15|TRBD1|TRBV10-2|TRBJ1-5
TGCGCCAGCAGTGAGTCGGACAGGGGTCGGCAGCCCCAGCATTTT
CASSESDRGRQPQHF
>-|15|-|TRBV19|TRBJ1-3
TGTGCCAGTAGTATCAAGAACGTACTTGGAAACACCATATATTTT
CASSIKNVLGNTIYF
>-|14|-|TRBV10-3|TRBJ2-5
TGTGCCATCAGTGGTCACGAGGGGGTAGAGACCCAGTACTTC
CAISGHEGVETQYF
>-|14|-|TRBV6-6|TRBJ1-2
TGTGCCAGCAGTAGGGGGTACCTTTTCTATGGCTACACCTTC
CASSRGYLFYGYTF
>-|11|-|TRBV2|TRBJ2-5
TGTGCCAGCAGTGAAGCCGAGACCCAGTACTTC
CASSEAETQYF
>-|15|TRBD1|TRBV7-9|TRBJ1-2
TGTGCCAGCAGCTTAGGTGTGACAGGGGTCTATGGCTACACCTTC
CASSLGVTGVYGYTF
>-|15|TRBD2|TRBV10-2|TRBJ2-3
TGCGCCAGCAGTGGCCTAGCGGGGTTCACAGATACGCAGTATTTT
CASSGLAGFTDTQYF
>-|14|TRBD1|TRBV27|TRBJ1-1
TGTGCCAGCACCTACAGGGGATGGGAGACTGAAGCTTTCTTT
CASTYRGWETEAFF
>-|15|-|TRBV7-2|TRBJ2-5
TGTGCCAGCAGCTTAGGCACACCGGGATTGGAGACCCAGTACTTC
CASSLGTPGLETQYF
>-|17|-|TRBV30|TRBJ2-2
TGTGCCTGGAGTGACCCTTTCCGGGATGCGAACACCGGGGAGCTGTTTTTT
CAWSDPFRDANTGELFF
>-|14|TRBD2|TRBV7-2|TRBJ2-1
TGTGCCAGCAGCTTAGCGCAGGGACTAGGAGAGCAGTTCTTC
CASSLAQGLGEQFF
>-|14|-|TRBV19|TRBJ1-1
TGTGCCAGTAGGGCACCGGCTGGGGACACTGAAGCTTTCTTT
CASRAPAGDTEAFF
>once|14|-|TRBV3-1/TRBV3-2|TRBJ1-2
TGTGCCAGCAGCCGGGACAAACTTAACTATGGCTACACCTTC
CASSRDKLNYGYTF
>-|19|-|TRBV10-3|TRBJ2-3
TGTGCCATCAGTGAGTCGAAGGAGACACATCCGGGACTCAAAGATACGCAGTATTTT
CAISESKETHPGLKDTQYF
>-|14|-|TRBV6-1|TRBJ2-7
TGTGCCAGCAGTGAGGGTAGATGGGTCGACGAGCAGTACTTC
CASSEGRWVDEQYF